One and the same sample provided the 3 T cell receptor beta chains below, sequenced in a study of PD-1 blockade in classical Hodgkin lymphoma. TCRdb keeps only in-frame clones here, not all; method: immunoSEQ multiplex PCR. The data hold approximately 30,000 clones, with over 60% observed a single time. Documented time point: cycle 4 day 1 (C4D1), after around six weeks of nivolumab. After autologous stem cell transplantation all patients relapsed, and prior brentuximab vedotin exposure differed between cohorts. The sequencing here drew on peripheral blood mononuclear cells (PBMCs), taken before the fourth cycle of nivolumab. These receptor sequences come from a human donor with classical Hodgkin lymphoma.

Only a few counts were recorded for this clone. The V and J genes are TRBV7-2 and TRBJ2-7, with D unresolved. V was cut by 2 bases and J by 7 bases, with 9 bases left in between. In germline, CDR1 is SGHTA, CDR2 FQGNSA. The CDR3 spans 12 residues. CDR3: CASSLTLREQYF. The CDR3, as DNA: TGTGCCAGCAGCTTAACCCTCCGGGAGCAGTACTTC.

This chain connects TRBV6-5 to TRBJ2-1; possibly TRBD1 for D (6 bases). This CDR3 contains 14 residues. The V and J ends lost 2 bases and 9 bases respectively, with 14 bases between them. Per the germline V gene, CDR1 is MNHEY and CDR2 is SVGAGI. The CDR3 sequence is CASSYGTGLLEQFF. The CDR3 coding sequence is TGTGCCAGCAGTTACGGCACAGGGCTGCTTGAGCAGTTCTTC.

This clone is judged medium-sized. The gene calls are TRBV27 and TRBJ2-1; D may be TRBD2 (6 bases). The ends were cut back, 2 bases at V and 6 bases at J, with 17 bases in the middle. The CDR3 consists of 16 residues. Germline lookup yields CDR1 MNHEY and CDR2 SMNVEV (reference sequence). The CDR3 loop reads CASSLLAPVGVNEQFF. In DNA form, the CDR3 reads TGTGCCAGCAGTTTACTAGCGCCCGTGGGAGTCAATGAGCAGTTCTTC.